The clone carrying this TCR beta chain has more than one count but fewer than ten. The target antigen is unknown. The record originates from a study of T cell repertoires in cytomegalovirus infection. Germline CDR1 reads ENHRY; CDR2 reads SYGVKD. CDR3 length: 15 amino acids. Trimming shortened V by 5 bases and J by 5 bases, and 18 bases separated the two germline ends. Study conclusions and caveats: It was HLA-C-restricted CMV-specific TCR beta clonotypes that dominated the response ex vivo.

TCRdb ran MiXCR on the reads and lists one entry per CDR3 protein. The data contain about 310,000 distinct CDR3 sequences, approximately 25% of them singletons. The chain uses TRBV10-3 and TRBJ2-5; the D gene is possibly TRBD1 (6 bases). The sequences come from cultured PBMCs, collected from culture after CMV antigen stimulation. This sequence originates from a human donor in good health (CMV status not recorded). Some clones in this sample may be carry-over from other donors' samples. The CDR3 is CAISKLQGARETQYF. CDR3 nucleotide sequence: TGTGCCATCAGTAAGCTACAGGGAGCAAGGGAGACCCAGTACTTC.